Below, 2 T cell receptor beta chains from the same sample are listed, as sequenced in a study of blood T cell repertoires in COVID-19. Sequencing was performed with immunoSEQ multiplex PCR; in TCRdb, only in-frame clones are kept and a portion is missing. Among tens of thousands of clones listed, roughly nine tenths were seen once. Sequenced input: peripheral blood. These receptors came from a woman older than 75 with active or convalescent COVID-19.

J is TRBJ1-2 and V is TRBV28; D might be TRBD1 (6 bases). The V end lost 6 bases, the J end lost 7 bases, and 15 bases lay between the germline ends. The CDR3 runs 13 residues. Germline V CDR1 and CDR2: MDHEN, SYDVKM. This CDR3 reads CASSSDTRGGYTF. CDR3 in DNA: TGTGCCAGCAGCTCAGACACCAGGGGTGGCTACACCTTC.

The J gene is TRBJ1-2, the V gene TRBV6-5; TRBD1 agrees at 10 bases. This CDR3 comprises 14 residues. The J segment lost 7 bases and the V segment lost 0 bases, leaving 2 bases of the junction unmatched. CDR1 and CDR2 (germline): MNHEY, SVGAGI. The CDR3 spells CASSYSGTGVGYTF. In nucleotides, the CDR3 is TGTGCCAGCAGTTACTCGGGGACAGGGGTTGGCTACACCTTC.